The rows below give T cell receptor beta chains drawn from one sample of a study of cytomegalovirus exposure and HLA in healthy donors. Generated by immunoSEQ multiplex PCR, the TCRdb table keeps only in-frame clones and is missing some. The sample lists about 67,000 clones, around 87% occurring once. Sequencing used PBMCs. The receptors originated from a woman aged 25 to 39 in good health and CMV-seropositive. Each CDR3 is given with its conserved first and last residue. Fields, in order: D gene, V gene, clone size, J gene, CDR3 DNA, CDR3 protein. A D gene is named only where the DNA matches it firmly. Clone size is given for some rows only: seen once, a few or many times, or a class if the clone is expanded.

D: TRBD1
V: TRBV27
size: NA
J: TRBJ2-1
DNA: TGTGCCAGCCTCCTCCGGACAGGAACCTACAATGAGCAGTTCTTC
CDR3: CASLLRTGTYNEQFF

D: TRBD2
V: TRBV28
size: NA
J: TRBJ2-1
DNA: TGTGCCAGCAGGCCCACTAGCGGGAGGGTGGGTGAGCAGTTCTTC
CDR3: CASRPTSGRVGEQFF

D: NA
V: TRBV25-1
size: NA
J: TRBJ1-2
DNA: TGTGCCAGCAGCCCAGGGGCAGGGAGGGTGAGCAACTATGGCTACACCTTC
CDR3: CASSPGAGRVSNYGYTF

D: NA
V: TRBV9
size: NA
J: TRBJ2-2
DNA: TGTGCCAGCAGCAGGGGAGGCACCGGGGAGCTGTTTTTT
CDR3: CASSRGGTGELFF

D: TRBD1
V: TRBV6-5
size: NA
J: TRBJ1-1
DNA: TGTGCCAGCAGGGAACTCGGGACAGGGAACACTGAAGCTTTCTTT
CDR3: CASRELGTGNTEAFF

D: NA
V: TRBV7-9
size: once
J: TRBJ2-5
DNA: TGTGCCAGCAGCAGGCCCCGAGGGGCGGGGGAGACCCAGTACTTC
CDR3: CASSRPRGAGETQYF

D: TRBD1
V: TRBV19
size: NA
J: TRBJ1-5
DNA: TGTGCCAGTAGGGACAGGGGCAATCAGCCCCAGCATTTT
CDR3: CASRDRGNQPQHF

D: NA
V: TRBV5-1
size: NA
J: TRBJ1-2
DNA: TGCGCCAGCAGCTCTACAGGGTCCTATGGCTACACCTTC
CDR3: CASSSTGSYGYTF

D: TRBD1
V: TRBV2
size: NA
J: TRBJ2-7
DNA: TGTGCCAGCAGTGAACGGACAGGGACGTACGAGCAGTACTTC
CDR3: CASSERTGTYEQYF

D: NA
V: TRBV7-3
size: NA
J: TRBJ2-7
DNA: TGTGCCAGCAGCTTCAGCGGAGGGAGCTCCTACGAGCAGTACTTC
CDR3: CASSFSGGSSYEQYF

D: TRBD2
V: TRBV19
size: NA
J: TRBJ2-1
DNA: TGTGCCAGTAGTATTGGACTAGCGGGAGTTAATGAGCAGTTCTTC
CDR3: CASSIGLAGVNEQFF

D: TRBD1
V: TRBV6-5
size: NA
J: TRBJ1-2
DNA: TGTGCCAGCACACACAGGGGGGAGGACTATGGCTACACCTTC
CDR3: CASTHRGEDYGYTF

D: TRBD1
V: TRBV4-2
size: few
J: TRBJ2-7
DNA: TGTGCCAGCAGCCAAGACCCCCGAGGGACAGGGTTTAGTCACTACGAGCAGTACTTC
CDR3: CASSQDPRGTGFSHYEQYF

D: TRBD1
V: TRBV27
size: NA
J: TRBJ2-7
DNA: TGTGCCAGCAGTTTCCTGGGGACAGGGGCGGGCGAGCAGTACTTC
CDR3: CASSFLGTGAGEQYF

D: TRBD1
V: TRBV5-1
size: NA
J: TRBJ1-1
DNA: TGCGCCAGCAGCCCCCGGGACAGGGGGGAAGCTTTCTTT
CDR3: CASSPRDRGEAFF

D: NA
V: TRBV14
size: NA
J: TRBJ2-1
DNA: TGTGCCAGCAGCCTTATAAGAGGCAATGAGCAGTTCTTC
CDR3: CASSLIRGNEQFF

D: TRBD2
V: TRBV9
size: NA
J: TRBJ2-2
DNA: TGTGCCAGCAGCCCGGGGACTAGCGGGAGTCTTACCGGGGAGCTGTTTTTT
CDR3: CASSPGTSGSLTGELFF

D: TRBD2
V: TRBV27
size: NA
J: TRBJ2-2
DNA: TGTGCCAGCAGCCTTAGCGGGAGATACACCGGGGAGCTGTTTTTT
CDR3: CASSLSGRYTGELFF

D: NA
V: TRBV5-4
size: NA
J: TRBJ1-2
DNA: TGTGCCAGCAGCTGGGGGGGCGTCATAGGAGGCTACACCTTC
CDR3: CASSWGGVIGGYTF

D: TRBD2
V: TRBV6-5
size: NA
J: TRBJ2-1
DNA: TGTGCCAGCACGGCGGGACTAGCTAGCAATGAGCAGTTCTTC
CDR3: CASTAGLASNEQFF

D: NA
V: TRBV7-9
size: NA
J: TRBJ1-6
DNA: TGTGCCAGCAGCTTAGGTGGGGCAAATTCACCCCTCCACTTT
CDR3: CASSLGGANSPLHF

D: TRBD1
V: TRBV5-1
size: few
J: TRBJ1-3
DNA: TGCGCCAGCAGCTCTGGACAGGCCTCTGGAAACACCATATATTTT
CDR3: CASSSGQASGNTIYF

D: NA
V: TRBV19
size: NA
J: TRBJ1-2
DNA: TGTGCCAGTAGTCAGGCTCTCGGTTCCTACACCTTC
CDR3: CASSQALGSYTF

D: NA
V: TRBV7-2
size: NA
J: TRBJ2-1
DNA: TGTGCCAGCAGCCCGGGGAATTCATACAATGAGCAGTTCTTC
CDR3: CASSPGNSYNEQFF

D: NA
V: TRBV7-9
size: NA
J: TRBJ1-2
DNA: TGTGCCAGCTTACGGGACACCGATTACCGACATGGCTACACCTTC
CDR3: CASLRDTDYRHGYTF

D: NA
V: TRBV6-5
size: NA
J: TRBJ2-7
DNA: TGTGCCAGCAGTTACTCCCGCTACGAGCAGTACTTC
CDR3: CASSYSRYEQYF

D: TRBD2
V: TRBV5-1
size: NA
J: TRBJ2-3
DNA: TGCGCCAGCAGCCATTCTTCTAGCGGGCACTCCACAGATACGCAGTATTTT
CDR3: CASSHSSSGHSTDTQYF

D: NA
V: TRBV4-2
size: NA
J: TRBJ2-7
DNA: TGTGCCAGCAGCCAAGAGGTACCCTACGAGCAGTACTTC
CDR3: CASSQEVPYEQYF

D: TRBD2
V: TRBV7-9
size: NA
J: TRBJ2-2
DNA: TGTGCCAGCAGCAAGCGGGATGGACTAGCGGGATACACCGGGGAGCTGTTTTTT
CDR3: CASSKRDGLAGYTGELFF

D: TRBD1
V: TRBV15
size: few
J: TRBJ2-7
DNA: TGTGCCACCAGCAGAGGACAGGGAGAGGCCTACGAGCAGTACTTC
CDR3: CATSRGQGEAYEQYF

D: NA
V: TRBV7-8
size: NA
J: TRBJ2-7
DNA: TGTGCCAGCAGCTTAGCGGCGGGACCTAGCTACGAGCAGTACTTC
CDR3: CASSLAAGPSYEQYF

D: NA
V: TRBV7-9
size: NA
J: TRBJ2-3
DNA: TGTGCCAGCAGCTTAGGAGCGGCGGTAGGAGATACGCAGTATTTT
CDR3: CASSLGAAVGDTQYF

D: NA
V: TRBV29-1
size: NA
J: TRBJ1-2
DNA: TGCAGCGTTCGGGTCAGCTATGGCTACACCTTC
CDR3: CSVRVSYGYTF

D: NA
V: TRBV7-9
size: once
J: TRBJ1-3
DNA: TGTGCCAGCAGCCCCCCCCAGGGGAAATCAGGAAACACCATATATTTT
CDR3: CASSPPQGKSGNTIYF

D: NA
V: TRBV28
size: NA
J: TRBJ2-7
DNA: TGTGCCAGCAGTTCCTATTGGTCGGGGGGCTATTACGAGCAGTACTTC
CDR3: CASSSYWSGGYYEQYF

D: NA
V: TRBV19
size: NA
J: TRBJ2-7
DNA: TGTGCCAGTAGTTCCCGGGGGGCGCGGTACGAGCAGTACTTC
CDR3: CASSSRGARYEQYF

D: TRBD1
V: TRBV5-1
size: NA
J: TRBJ1-6
DNA: TGCGCCAGCAGCTTGGAGGCAGGGGGTTCACCCCTCCACTTT
CDR3: CASSLEAGGSPLHF

D: TRBD2
V: TRBV27
size: NA
J: TRBJ2-7
DNA: TGTGCCAGCAGTTTTGTTGCGGGAGTAATAAACGAGCAGTACTTC
CDR3: CASSFVAGVINEQYF

D: NA
V: TRBV5-4
size: NA
J: TRBJ2-7
DNA: TGTGCCAGCAGCTTGCGCGACCGACTAAGCGAGCAGTACTTC
CDR3: CASSLRDRLSEQYF

D: TRBD2
V: TRBV6-6
size: NA
J: TRBJ2-3
DNA: TGTGCCAGCAAACAACTAGCGGGAGTATTAGATACGCAGTATTTT
CDR3: CASKQLAGVLDTQYF

D: NA
V: TRBV7-9
size: NA
J: TRBJ1-2
DNA: TGTGCCAGCAGCTTAGAGGGCGGTGGGGCAGTTTATGGCTACACCTTC
CDR3: CASSLEGGGAVYGYTF

D: NA
V: TRBV15
size: NA
J: TRBJ2-7
DNA: TGTGCCACCAGCAGAGACTACTCCTCCTACGAGCAGTACTTC
CDR3: CATSRDYSSYEQYF

D: TRBD1
V: TRBV28
size: NA
J: TRBJ1-1
DNA: TGTGCCAGCAGTCTACACAGGGGCCCTGAAGCTTTCTTT
CDR3: CASSLHRGPEAFF

D: NA
V: TRBV5-4
size: NA
J: TRBJ2-5
DNA: TGTGCCAGCAGCCCTAAACCAGGGAGGGAGACCCAGTACTTC
CDR3: CASSPKPGRETQYF

D: NA
V: TRBV10-2
size: NA
J: TRBJ2-3
DNA: TGCGCCAGCACTTCCACAGATACGCAGTATTTT
CDR3: CASTSTDTQYF